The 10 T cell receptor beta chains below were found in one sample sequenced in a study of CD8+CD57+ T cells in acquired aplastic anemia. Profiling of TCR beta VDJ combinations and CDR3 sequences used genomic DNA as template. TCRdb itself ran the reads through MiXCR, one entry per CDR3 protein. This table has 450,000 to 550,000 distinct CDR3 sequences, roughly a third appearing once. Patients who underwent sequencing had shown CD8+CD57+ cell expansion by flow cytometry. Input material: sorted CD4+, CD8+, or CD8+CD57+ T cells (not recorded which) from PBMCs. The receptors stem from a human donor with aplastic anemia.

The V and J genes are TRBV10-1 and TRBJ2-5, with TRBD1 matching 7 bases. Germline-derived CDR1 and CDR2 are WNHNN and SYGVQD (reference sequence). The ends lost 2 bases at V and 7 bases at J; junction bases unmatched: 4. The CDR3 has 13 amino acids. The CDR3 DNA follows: TGCGCCAGCAGTGAGACAGGGGATGGGACCCAGTACTTC. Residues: CASSETGDGTQYF.

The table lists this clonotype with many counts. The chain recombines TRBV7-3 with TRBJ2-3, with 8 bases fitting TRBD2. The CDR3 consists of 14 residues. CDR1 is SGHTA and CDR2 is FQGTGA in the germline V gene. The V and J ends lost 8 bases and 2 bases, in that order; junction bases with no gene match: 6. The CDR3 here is CASGPGGITDTQYF. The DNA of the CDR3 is TGTGCCAGCGGTCCGGGGGGGATCACAGATACGCAGTATTTT.

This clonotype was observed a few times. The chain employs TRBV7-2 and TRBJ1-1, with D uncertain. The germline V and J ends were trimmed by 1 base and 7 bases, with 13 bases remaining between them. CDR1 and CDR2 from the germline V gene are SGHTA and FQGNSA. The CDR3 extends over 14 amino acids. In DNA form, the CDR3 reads TGTGCCAGCAGCTTAGTGGAATTTCGGAATGAAGCTTTCTTT. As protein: CASSLVEFRNEAFF.

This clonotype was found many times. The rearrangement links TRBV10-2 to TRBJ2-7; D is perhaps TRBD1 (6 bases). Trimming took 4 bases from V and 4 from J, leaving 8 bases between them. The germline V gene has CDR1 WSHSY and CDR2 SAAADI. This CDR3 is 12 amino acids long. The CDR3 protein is CASSAQGYEQYF. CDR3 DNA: TGCGCCAGCAGTGCCCAGGGGTACGAGCAGTACTTC.

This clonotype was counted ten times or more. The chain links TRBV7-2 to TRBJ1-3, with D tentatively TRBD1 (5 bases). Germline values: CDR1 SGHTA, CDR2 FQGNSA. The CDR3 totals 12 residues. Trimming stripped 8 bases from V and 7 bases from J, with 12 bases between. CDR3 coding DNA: TGTGCCAGCGTCCTGGGGGGGAACACCATATATTTT. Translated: CASVLGGNTIYF.

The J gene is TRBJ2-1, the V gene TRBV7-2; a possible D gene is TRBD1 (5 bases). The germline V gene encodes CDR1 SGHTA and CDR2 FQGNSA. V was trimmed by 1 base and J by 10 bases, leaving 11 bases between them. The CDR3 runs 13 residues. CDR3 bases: TGTGCCAGCAGCTTAGAAGGGGTACGAGAGCAGTTCTTC. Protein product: CASSLEGVREQFF.

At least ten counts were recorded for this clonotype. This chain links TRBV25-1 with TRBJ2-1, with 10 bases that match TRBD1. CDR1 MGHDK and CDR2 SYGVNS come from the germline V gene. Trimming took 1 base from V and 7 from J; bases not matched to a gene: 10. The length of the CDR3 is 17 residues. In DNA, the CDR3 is TGTGCCAGCAGTGAATCCATTGGACAGGGGGGGGTAAATGAGCAGTTCTTC. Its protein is CASSESIGQGGVNEQFF.

Here the CDR3 DNA reads TGCAGTGGAACTAGCGGGGAAAAAGAGACCCAGTACTTC. Its translation: CSGTSGEKETQYF. V and J are TRBV20-1 and TRBJ2-5; 10 nucleotides agree with TRBD2. This CDR3 spans 13 amino acids. Germline CDR1 DFQATT, CDR2 SNEGSKA (reference sequence). With 7 bases clipped from V and 3 bases from J, the junction kept 5 bases outside the gene matches.

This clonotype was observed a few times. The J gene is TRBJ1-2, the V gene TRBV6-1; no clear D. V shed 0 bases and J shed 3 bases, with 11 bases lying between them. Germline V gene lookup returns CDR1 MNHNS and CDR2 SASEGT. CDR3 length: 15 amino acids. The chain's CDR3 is CASSEAHGEYYGYTF. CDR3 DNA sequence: TGTGCCAGCAGTGAAGCGCATGGAGAGTACTATGGCTACACCTTC.

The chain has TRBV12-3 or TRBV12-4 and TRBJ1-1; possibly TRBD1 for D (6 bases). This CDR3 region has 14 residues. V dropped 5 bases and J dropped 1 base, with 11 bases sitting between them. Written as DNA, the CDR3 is TGTGCCAGCAGTGTACAGGGACCGAACACTGAAGCTTTCTTT. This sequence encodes CASSVQGPNTEAFF.